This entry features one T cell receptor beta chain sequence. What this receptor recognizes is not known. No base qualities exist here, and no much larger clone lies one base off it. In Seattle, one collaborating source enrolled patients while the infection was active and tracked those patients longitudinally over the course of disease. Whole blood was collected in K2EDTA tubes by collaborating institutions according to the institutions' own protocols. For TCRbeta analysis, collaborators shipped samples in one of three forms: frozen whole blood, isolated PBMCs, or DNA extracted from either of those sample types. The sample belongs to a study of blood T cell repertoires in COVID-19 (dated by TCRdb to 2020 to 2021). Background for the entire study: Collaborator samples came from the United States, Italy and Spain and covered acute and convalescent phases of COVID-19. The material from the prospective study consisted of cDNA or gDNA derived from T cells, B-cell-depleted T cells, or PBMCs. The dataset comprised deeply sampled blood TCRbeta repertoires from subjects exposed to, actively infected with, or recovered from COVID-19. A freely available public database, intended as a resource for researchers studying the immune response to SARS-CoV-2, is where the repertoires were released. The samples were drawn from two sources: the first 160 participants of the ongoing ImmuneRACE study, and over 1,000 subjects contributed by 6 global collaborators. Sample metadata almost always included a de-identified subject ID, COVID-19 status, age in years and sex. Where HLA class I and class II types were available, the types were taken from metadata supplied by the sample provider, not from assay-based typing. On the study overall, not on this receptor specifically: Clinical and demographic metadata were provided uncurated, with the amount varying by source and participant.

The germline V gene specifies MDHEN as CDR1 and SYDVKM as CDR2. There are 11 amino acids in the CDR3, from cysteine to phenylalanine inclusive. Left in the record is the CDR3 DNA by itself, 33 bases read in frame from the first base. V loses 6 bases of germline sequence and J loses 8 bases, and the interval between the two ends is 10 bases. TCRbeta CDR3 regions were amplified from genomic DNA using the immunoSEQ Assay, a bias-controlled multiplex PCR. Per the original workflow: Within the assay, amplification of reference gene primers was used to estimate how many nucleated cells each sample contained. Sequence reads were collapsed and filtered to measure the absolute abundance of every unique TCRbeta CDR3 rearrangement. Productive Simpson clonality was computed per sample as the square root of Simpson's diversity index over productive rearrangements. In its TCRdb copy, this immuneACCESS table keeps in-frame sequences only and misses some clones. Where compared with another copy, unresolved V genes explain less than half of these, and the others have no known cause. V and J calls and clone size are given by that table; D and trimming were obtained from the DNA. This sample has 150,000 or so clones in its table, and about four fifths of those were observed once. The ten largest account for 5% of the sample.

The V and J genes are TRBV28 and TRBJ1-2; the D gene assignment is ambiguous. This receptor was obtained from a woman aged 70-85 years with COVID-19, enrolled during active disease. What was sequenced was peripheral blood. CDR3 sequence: CASSPRGGYTF. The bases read TGTGCCAGCAGCCCCAGAGGCGGCTACACCTTC.